This T cell receptor (beta chain) derives from a study of blood T cells in healthy people across ages. The CDR3 length is 17 residues. Trimming cost V 2 bases and J 4 bases, with 18 bases left between them. PCR was performed a second time for about 6 to 12 cycles using a sample-barcoded 5' primer and a J-beta primer mix. TCRdb re-analysed the 5' RACE reads in MiXCR, keeping a single row per CDR3 protein. Of hundreds of thousands of distinct CDR3 sequences in the sample, approximately 30% were seen once. The chain recombines TRBV12-3 or TRBV12-4 with TRBJ1-5; tentative D call: TRBD1 (6 bases). This clonotype was obtained from a woman over 75 in good health. Specimen: blood. This CDR3 is CASSLTLDSDLNQPQHF. CDR3 sequence (DNA): TGTGCCAGCAGTTTAACCTTGGACAGCGACCTTAATCAGCCCCAGCATTTT.